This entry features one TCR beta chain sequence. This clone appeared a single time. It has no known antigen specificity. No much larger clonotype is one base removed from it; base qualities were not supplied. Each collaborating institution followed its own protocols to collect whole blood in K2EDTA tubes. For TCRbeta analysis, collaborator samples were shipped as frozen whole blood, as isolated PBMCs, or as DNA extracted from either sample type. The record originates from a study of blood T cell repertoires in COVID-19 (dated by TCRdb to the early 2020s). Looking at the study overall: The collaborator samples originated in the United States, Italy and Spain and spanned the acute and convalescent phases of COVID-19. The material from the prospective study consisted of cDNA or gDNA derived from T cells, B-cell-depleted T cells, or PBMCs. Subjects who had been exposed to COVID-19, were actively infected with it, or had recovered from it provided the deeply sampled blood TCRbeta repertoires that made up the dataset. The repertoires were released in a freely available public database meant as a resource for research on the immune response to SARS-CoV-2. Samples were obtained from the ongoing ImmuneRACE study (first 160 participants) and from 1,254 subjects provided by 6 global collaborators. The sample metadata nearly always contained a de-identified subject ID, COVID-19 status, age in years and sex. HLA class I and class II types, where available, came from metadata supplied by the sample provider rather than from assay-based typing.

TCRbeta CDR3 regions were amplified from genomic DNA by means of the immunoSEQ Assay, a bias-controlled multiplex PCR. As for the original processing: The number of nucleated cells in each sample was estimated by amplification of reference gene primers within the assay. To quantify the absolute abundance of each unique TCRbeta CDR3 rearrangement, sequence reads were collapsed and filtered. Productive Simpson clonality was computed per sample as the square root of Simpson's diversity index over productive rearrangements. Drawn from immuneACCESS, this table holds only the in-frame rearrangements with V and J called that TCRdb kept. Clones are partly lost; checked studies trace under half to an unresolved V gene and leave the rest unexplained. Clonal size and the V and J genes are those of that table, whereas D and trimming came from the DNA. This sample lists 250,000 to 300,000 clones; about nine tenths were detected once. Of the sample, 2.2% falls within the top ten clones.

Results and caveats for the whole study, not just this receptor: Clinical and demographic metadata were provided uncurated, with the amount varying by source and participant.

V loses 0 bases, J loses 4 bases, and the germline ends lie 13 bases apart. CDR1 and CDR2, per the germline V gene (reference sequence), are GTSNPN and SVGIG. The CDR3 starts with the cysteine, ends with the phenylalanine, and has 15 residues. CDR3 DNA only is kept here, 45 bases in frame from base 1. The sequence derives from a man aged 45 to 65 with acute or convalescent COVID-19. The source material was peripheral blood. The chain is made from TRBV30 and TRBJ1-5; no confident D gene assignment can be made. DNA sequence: TGTGCCTGGAGTGTAGGCGGGGATTGGAATCAGCCCCAGCATTTT. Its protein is CAWSVGGDWNQPQHF. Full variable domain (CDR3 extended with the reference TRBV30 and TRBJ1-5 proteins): SQTIHQWPATLVQPVGSPLSLECTVEGTSNPNLYWYRQAAGRGLQLLFYSVGIGQISSEVPQNLSASRPQDRQFILSSKKLLLSDSGFYLCAWSVGGDWNQPQHFGDGTRLSIL.